This T cell receptor (beta chain) was captured by sequencing in a study of control samples from healthy donors and cancer patients. The CDR3 is 14 residues long. Trimming pared 2 bases from V and 4 bases from J, leaving 11 bases between. Germline CDR1 MNHEY, CDR2 SVGAGI. Profiling relied on immunoSEQ multiplex PCR, and the TCRdb table lists in-frame clones only, not all of them. Here the sample spans about 250,000 clones, about four fifths being singletons. The receptor comes from a woman aged 60-75 years with lung cancer. Sequencing was carried out using PBMCs. The V gene is TRBV6-5, the J gene TRBJ1-1; maybe TRBD1 (6 bases). The CDR3 nucleotides are TGTGCCAGCAGTTACCGACAGGAGACCACTGAAGCTTTCTTT. Translation: CASSYRQETTEAFF.